This T cell receptor beta chain originates from a study of control samples from healthy donors and cancer patients. This clone was seen just once. Per the germline V gene, CDR1 is DFQATT and CDR2 is SNEGSKA (reference sequence). The CDR3 is 15 residues long. The V end lost 3 bases, the J end lost 8 bases, and 19 bases lay between the germline ends. This table comes from immunoSEQ multiplex PCR, and its TCRdb copy is limited to in-frame clones, with some not included. The sample shows about 120,000 clones, around 88% of them seen only once. Material: blood. The receptor comes from a man in his forties or fifties in good health. The gene calls are TRBV20-1 and TRBJ1-4; D perhaps matches TRBD1 (6 bases). The CDR3 loop is CSASTRQGSGEKLFF. In DNA form, the CDR3 reads TGCAGTGCTAGTACGCGGCAGGGGTCAGGGGAAAAACTGTTTTTT.